This T cell receptor (beta chain) stems from a study of T cell repertoires and HLA-DP antigens. Study-wide background: One alloantigen had 9 to 11 groove amino acid differences from self, the other one. Study observations and caveats: Average cumulative frequency of previously undetected clones was roughly 35% against one allele and around 53% against the other.

Per the germline V gene, CDR1 is GTSNPN and CDR2 is SVGIG (reference sequence). The CDR3 runs 13 residues. Trimming removed 2 bases at V and 4 bases at J, with 11 bases between. Pre-culture CD4+ samples were sequenced deeply, targeting hundreds of thousands of T cell genomes. Measured with immunoSEQ multiplex PCR; TCRdb has only the in-frame clones, and not every one. The top ten clones hold about 1.4% of a sample with roughly 70,000 clones, around 77% of them seen once. This clone was counted a single time. The antigen is not known. J is TRBJ1-1 and V is TRBV30; D ambiguous. This clonotype was obtained from a man aged 60 to 69 in good health and CMV-seronegative. The specimen sequenced was CD4+ T cells from PBMCs. CDR3 sequence reads: CAWSPPSPTEAFF. In DNA form, the CDR3 reads TGTGCCTGGAGTCCCCCTTCTCCCACTGAAGCTTTCTTT.